This paragraph covers one TCR beta chain sequence. The antigen remains undetermined. The source of the sample is a study of cytomegalovirus exposure and HLA in healthy donors. For the study at large: One earlier analysis, a look at around 180 million T cells, found approximately 120 million unique TCR beta sequences.

PCR involved 60 Vbeta and 13 Jbeta primers. Using immunoSEQ multiplex PCR, the repertoire was profiled, and TCRdb retains in-frame clones only, with some absent. Of some 89,000 clones in the sample, 85% were seen once. Whole-study results and caveats: Likely technical artifact: a cluster of highly shared sequence variants. HLA restriction was apparent for most CMV-associated TCR beta chains in a later analysis. Rare TCR sequences dominated, though some public TCRs recurred in many donors.

This TCR came from a man between 35 and 55 years old in good health and CMV-seropositive. The sample comprised PBMCs.

As DNA, the CDR3 is TGTGCCAGTAGTCCCGGGGACATAGCACGGGAGACCCAGTACTTC. Translated: CASSPGDIARETQYF. The gene calls are TRBV19 and TRBJ2-5; D perhaps matches TRBD1 (6 bases). From germline, CDR1 is LNHDA and CDR2 SQIVND (reference sequence). Deletions cut 5 bases from V and 5 bases from J, with 18 bases between. This CDR3 is built from 15 residues.